This T cell receptor beta chain was sequenced in a study of shared clonotypes between healthy human individuals. The V end lost 0 bases, the J end lost 2 bases, and 9 bases lay between the germline ends. The CDR3 totals 14 residues. Germline lookup yields CDR1 SGHDT and CDR2 YYEEEE. Generated by immunoSEQ multiplex PCR, the TCRdb table keeps only in-frame clones and is missing some. The table includes fewer than 650,000 clones, over 65% detected once. Material: PBMCs. This sequence originates from a woman in her forties in good health. Some clones in this sample may be carry-over from other donors' samples. The chain has TRBV5-6 and TRBJ2-7; no clear D gene. The CDR3: CASSLDPATYEQYF. The CDR3, as DNA: TGTGCCAGCAGCTTGGATCCCGCGACCTACGAGCAGTACTTC.